The 6 T cell receptor beta chains listed next were all sequenced from one sample in a study of patients and donors after allogeneic stem cell transplantation. From the RT-PCR reads, TCRdb called clonotypes with MiXCR, one entry per CDR3 protein. The sample records 7,500 to 10,000 distinct CDR3 sequences, about 6.2% being singletons. Material for sequencing was blood, either unsorted or a sorted T cell fraction (not recorded which). These receptors came from a human donor who was either an allogeneic HSCT recipient or a stem cell or donor lymphocyte infusion donor (not recorded which). It is not recorded whose cells these are; they may come from a transplant donor.

This clonotype was recorded many times. This rearrangement joins TRBV6-6 to TRBJ1-5, with D perhaps TRBD1 (6 bases). Trimming took off 1 base at V and 4 bases at J, with 14 bases between the two ends. This CDR3 is built from 16 residues. In germline, CDR1 is MNHNY, CDR2 SVGAGI (reference sequence). The CDR3: CASSYFAGTPNQPQHF. The CDR3 DNA reads as TGTGCCAGCAGTTACTTCGCGGGGACACCGAATCAGCCCCAGCATTTT.

Sample share makes this clonotype medium-sized (0.01 to 0.1%). The rearrangement joins TRBV7-2 to TRBJ1-1, with unresolved D. The length of the CDR3 is 14 residues. In germline, CDR1 is SGHTA, CDR2 FQGNSA. V lost 1 base to trimming and J lost 1 base, with 7 bases between them. The CDR3 loop is CASSLEGGNTEAFF. DNA for the CDR3: TGTGCCAGCAGCTTAGAGGGAGGGAACACTGAAGCTTTCTTT.

This clonotype showed up many times. The V gene is TRBV29-1, the J gene TRBJ1-4; perhaps TRBD1 as D (6 bases). V shed 7 bases and J shed 6 bases, with 12 bases lying between them. CDR1 SQVTM and CDR2 ANQGSEA come from the germline V gene. This CDR3 has 12 residues. For the CDR3, the DNA is TGCAGCGGACAGGCCTCCGATGAAAAACTGTTTTTT. It yields the protein CSGQASDEKLFF.

This clonotype appeared a few times. The rearrangement links TRBV30 to TRBJ2-7; 11 bases agree with TRBD1. Germline-derived CDR1 and CDR2 are GTSNPN and SVGIG (reference sequence). This CDR3 spans 15 amino acids. The trim removed 3 bases at V and 7 bases at J, leaving 11 bases unmatched. The CDR3 DNA sequence: TGTGCCTGGAGAAAAACCGGGACAGGGGGTATTGAGCAGTACTTC. Its protein is CAWRKTGTGGIEQYF.

This clonotype was counted many times. The CDR3 spells CSVRRTGWDTEAFF. Written as DNA, the CDR3 is TGCAGTGTCCGTCGGACAGGGTGGGACACTGAAGCTTTCTTT. The chain couples TRBV20-1 to TRBJ1-1; 8 bases match TRBD1. The germline CDR1 and CDR2 sequences are DFQATT and SNEGSKA (reference sequence). The CDR3 has 14 residues. V dropped 7 bases and J dropped 3; count of bases not matched to a gene: 10.

This clonotype has a count of ten or more. The chain employs TRBV5-1 and TRBJ2-2; tentative D call: TRBD2 (6 bases). The V end lost 0 bases, the J end lost 4 bases, and 10 bases lay between the germline ends. The CDR3 has 15 amino acids. Germline CDR1 reads SGHRS; CDR2 reads YFSETQ. The CDR3 DNA is TGCGCCAGCAGCTTGGGGCAGGGAGGCACCGGGGAGCTGTTTTTT. Translating it yields CASSLGQGGTGELFF.